These 30 T cell receptor beta chains originate from one sample sequenced in a study of blood T cell repertoires in COVID-19. The table came from immunoSEQ multiplex PCR; TCRdb's copy has only in-frame clones and leaves some out. The repertoire includes nearly 350,000 clones, 88% of them detected once, and 5.5% to 7.5% sits in the top ten. The sequenced sample consisted of peripheral blood. These receptors were obtained from a woman aged 70-85 years with COVID-19, enrolled during active disease.

J is TRBJ2-5 and V is TRBV7-6; 7 bases fit TRBD1. The CDR3 has 15 amino acids. With V trimmed by 5 bases and J by 1 base, 7 bases remained unmatched. Germline CDR1 SGHVS, CDR2 FNYEAQ. CDR3 DNA: TGTGCCAGCAGCCCTCGACAGGGAACCCAAGAGACCCAGTACTTC. This translates into CASSPRQGTQETQYF.

The CDR3 here is CASSLVGTGSDNEQFF. In DNA form, the CDR3 reads TGTGCCAGCAGTTTAGTCGGGACAGGGAGCGACAATGAGCAGTTCTTC. The chain couples TRBV28 to TRBJ2-1; 9 bases are a match to TRBD1. Losses at the gene ends were 2 bases for V and 5 bases for J; bases not matched to a gene: 7. Germline V gives CDR1 MDHEN, CDR2 SYDVKM. The CDR3 covers 16 residues.

V and J are TRBV5-1 and TRBJ1-2; perhaps TRBD1 as D (5 bases). CDR1 is SGHRS and CDR2 is YFSETQ in the germline V gene. The CDR3 totals 15 residues. Trimming removed 2 bases from V and 1 base from J, with 12 bases in between. The CDR3 DNA sequence: TGCGCCAGCAGCTTCGGGGGAACGGATAACTATGGCTACACCTTC. Its protein is CASSFGGTDNYGYTF.

The chain is built from TRBV18 and TRBJ1-1; tentatively, D is TRBD1 (5 bases). This CDR3 is 14 amino acids long. V was trimmed by 4 bases and J by 3 bases, leaving 12 bases between them. Per the germline V gene, CDR1 is KGHSH and CDR2 is LQKENI. Written as DNA, the CDR3 is TGTGCCAGCTCACGGACGGGGGGGGACACTGAAGCTTTCTTT. It codes for CASSRTGGDTEAFF.

The chain carries TRBV4-1 and TRBJ2-3, with D possibly TRBD1 on 6 matching bases. CDR3 length: 16 amino acids. V was clipped by 0 bases and J by 4 bases, with 14 bases between them. Germline CDR1 and CDR2: MGHRA and YSYEKL. The CDR3 DNA sequence: TGCGCCAGCAGCCAAGACTTGGCTGGGGGCTCAGATACGCAGTATTTT. This encodes CASSQDLAGGSDTQYF.

This clone was counted between two and nine times. This chain uses TRBV5-1 with TRBJ1-5, with D unresolved. CDR3 size: 14 residues. In germline, CDR1 is SGHRS, CDR2 YFSETQ. V was clipped by 5 bases and J by 7 bases, with 16 bases between them. Here the CDR3 DNA reads TGCGCCAGCAGAAAAGAGGAGGGAGGGCAGCCCCAGCATTTT. The encoded protein is CASRKEEGGQPQHF. The full variable domain, its missing parts supplied by reference TRBV5-1 and TRBJ1-5, is KAGVTQTPRYLIKTRGQQVTLSCSPISGHRSVSWYQQTPGQGLQFLFEYFSETQRNKGNFPGRFSGRQFSNSRSEMNVSTLELGDSALYLCASRKEEGGQPQHFGDGTRLSIL.

The chain recombines TRBV7-7 with TRBJ1-5; the match to TRBD1 covers 7 bases. Germline values: CDR1 SSHAT, CDR2 FNYEAQ (reference sequence). The CDR3 is 16 residues long. Unmatched junction bases numbered 4, after V lost 2 bases and J lost 0 bases. For the CDR3, the DNA is TGTGCCAGCAGCTTACGGGACAGACCTAGCAATCAGCCCCAGCATTTT. The encoded protein is CASSLRDRPSNQPQHF. Full variable domain (rest looked up from reference TRBV7-7 and TRBJ1-5): GAGVSQSPRYKVTKRGQDVTLRCDPISSHATLYWYQQALGQGPEFLTYFNYEAQPDKSGLPSDRFSAERPEGSISTLTIQRTEQRDSAMYRCASSLRDRPSNQPQHFGDGTRLSIL.

The gene calls are TRBV4-1 and TRBJ1-6; unclear D gene. There are 16 residues in the CDR3. CDR1 and CDR2 from the germline V gene are MGHRA and YSYEKL. V lost 0 bases to trimming and J lost 10 bases, with 16 bases between them. Here the CDR3 reads CASSQDIRRESSPLHF. The CDR3 DNA reads as TGCGCCAGCAGCCAAGATATTAGGAGGGAAAGCTCACCCCTCCACTTT.

The rearrangement links TRBV30 to TRBJ1-2; TRBD1 might be the D (5 bases). Germline V lookup: CDR1 GTSNPN, CDR2 SVGIG (reference sequence). The CDR3 length is 15 residues. Trimming shortened V by 5 bases and J by 0 bases, and 16 bases separated the two germline ends. The CDR3 region has the DNA TGTGCCTGGGACGCTAGGGGTGCAGCTAACTATGGCTACACCTTC. Its protein product is CAWDARGAANYGYTF.

This clone was observed a handful of times. The chain recombines TRBV11-3 with TRBJ2-7; no clear D gene. CDR3 size: 13 residues. Germline V lookup: CDR1 SGHNT, CDR2 YENEEA. V was clipped by 1 base and J by 6 bases, with 10 bases between them. CDR3 nucleotide sequence: TGTGCCAGCAGCTTAGCTGTGACGGGCGAGCAGTACTTC. Residues: CASSLAVTGEQYF.

The V and J genes are TRBV10-3 and TRBJ2-5; D remains unclear. The CDR3 totals 15 residues. V was cut by 4 bases and J by 5 bases, with 17 bases left in between. The germline gives CDR1 ENHRY, CDR2 SYGVKD. CDR3 residues: CAISGANELSETQYF. CDR3 bases: TGTGCCATCAGTGGTGCGAACGAACTCTCGGAGACCCAGTACTTC.

The V and J genes are TRBV28 and TRBJ2-3; the match to TRBD2 covers 7 bases. The V gene's germline CDR1 is MDHEN and CDR2 SYDVKM. V lost 2 bases to trimming and J lost 9 bases; unmatched junction nucleotides: 5. The CDR3 covers 13 residues. For the CDR3, the DNA is TGTGCCAGCAGTTTACCCAGCGGGGAGACGCAGTATTTT. Its protein product is CASSLPSGETQYF. Using reference TRBV28 and TRBJ2-3 for the parts outside the CDR3, the full variable domain is DVKVTQSSRYLVKRTGEKVFLECVQDMDHENMFWYRQDPGLGLRLIYFSYDVKMKEKGDIPEGYSVSREKKERFSLILESASTNQTSMYLCASSLPSGETQYFGPGTRLTVL.

This chain uses TRBV14 with TRBJ1-3, with 8 bases matching TRBD1. Germline V gene data show CDR1 as SGHDN and CDR2 as FVKESK. With V trimmed by 1 base and J by 0 bases, 5 bases remained unmatched. The length of the CDR3 is 17 residues. CDR3 coding DNA: TGTGCCAGCAGCCAAGGGACAGGGATCCTCTCTGGAAACACCATATATTTT. It specifies CASSQGTGILSGNTIYF.

This chain connects TRBV30 to TRBJ1-1, with a tentative D call TRBD1 (6 bases). Germline V CDR1 and CDR2: GTSNPN, SVGIG (reference sequence). V dropped 2 bases and J dropped 3 bases, with 10 bases sitting between them. The CDR3 is made up of 13 amino acids. The CDR3 DNA is TGTGCCTGGAGTAAGACAGGATACACTGAAGCTTTCTTT. Translation: CAWSKTGYTEAFF.

The chain links TRBV5-3 to TRBJ2-5; TRBD1 matches 7 bases. TRBV5-3 qualifies as an ORF whose function is uncertain. V shed 4 bases and J 3 bases; nucleotides not matched to a gene: 6. This CDR3 has 14 amino acids. This chain's CDR3 is CARSQRDREETQYF. DNA of the CDR3: TGTGCCAGAAGCCAGAGGGACAGAGAAGAGACCCAGTACTTC.

The chain uses TRBV6-2 or TRBV6-3 and TRBJ2-2, with a tentative D call TRBD2 (6 bases). Germline-derived CDR1 and CDR2 are MNHEY and SVGEGT. The CDR3 sequence is 15 residues long. V lost 2 bases and J lost 9, with 16 bases in between. CDR3 in amino acids: CASSYPRETDRELFF. The CDR3 DNA reads TGTGCCAGCAGTTACCCCCGGGAGACAGATAGGGAGCTGTTTTTT.

This clone was observed a few times. The chain is built from TRBV5-1 and TRBJ1-5; the match to TRBD1 covers 10 bases. CDR1 and CDR2 from the germline V gene are SGHRS and YFSETQ. The CDR3 runs to 16 residues. V shed 4 bases and J 6 bases; nucleotides not matched to a gene: 10. The CDR3 DNA is TGCGCCAGCAGCCGGTCGGGACAGGGGATTGTTCAGCCCCAGCATTTT. It encodes CASSRSGQGIVQPQHF.

The rearrangement uses TRBV13 and TRBJ1-1; TRBD1 is a possible D gene (6 bases). The CDR3 is 16 amino acids. The germline V gene encodes CDR1 PRHDT and CDR2 FYEKMQ (reference sequence). The V gene lost 1 base and the J gene lost 1 base, with 13 bases spanning the gap. The CDR3 bases are TGTGCCAGCAGCTTAGATATACAGGGTCGGAACACTGAAGCTTTCTTT. It encodes CASSLDIQGRNTEAFF. Drawing the rest from reference TRBV13 and TRBJ1-1, the complete variable domain is AAGVIQSPRHLIKEKRETATLKCYPIPRHDTVYWYQQGPGQDPQFLISFYEKMQSDKGSIPDRFSAQQFSDYHSELNMSSLELGDSALYFCASSLDIQGRNTEAFFGQGTRLTVV.

The genes are TRBV29-1 and TRBJ1-1; D is unresolved. V was shortened by 4 bases and J by 0 bases, with 9 bases between the two germline ends. The V gene's germline CDR1 is SQVTM and CDR2 ANQGSEA. CDR3 size: 13 residues. The chain's CDR3 is CSVAGQLNTEAFF. Written as DNA, the CDR3 is TGCAGCGTTGCTGGGCAATTGAACACTGAAGCTTTCTTT.

The chain combines TRBV9 with TRBJ1-1, with 12 bases identical to TRBD1. The CDR3 has 15 amino acids. The ends lost 4 bases at V and 5 bases at J; junction bases unmatched: 6. Germline lookup yields CDR1 SGDLS and CDR2 YYNGEE. CDR3 bases: TGTGCCAGCAGCCCAGGGACAGGGGGCGAGACTGAAGCTTTCTTT. The encoded protein is CASSPGTGGETEAFF.

This chain connects TRBV19 to TRBJ1-5; 9 bases fit TRBD1. This CDR3 spans 13 amino acids. V gave up 5 bases and J gave up 5 bases; unmatched junction bases: 1. In germline, CDR1 is LNHDA, CDR2 SQIVND (reference sequence). CDR3 coding DNA: TGTGCCAGTAGTCGACAGGGGGATCAGCCCCAGCATTTT. Translating gives CASSRQGDQPQHF.

The chain combines TRBV9 with TRBJ2-1; D not resolved. Between the trimmed V and J ends, which lost 4 bases and 10 bases, there was a span of 15 bases. This CDR3 spans 13 amino acids. The V gene's germline CDR1 is SGDLS and CDR2 YYNGEE. CDR3 in DNA: TGTGCCAGCAGCCCTCGAGTCGGAGAAGAGCAGTTCTTC. Residues: CASSPRVGEEQFF.

The J gene is TRBJ1-3, the V gene TRBV9, with a tentative D call TRBD1 (5 bases). CDR1 is SGDLS, CDR2 YYNGEE, per germline. The CDR3 runs 15 residues. V was clipped by 6 bases and J by 0 bases, with 13 bases between them. The CDR3 nucleotides are TGTGCCAGCAAACCCTCGGGACTCTCTGGAAACACCATATATTTT. Its translation is CASKPSGLSGNTIYF.

The rearrangement uses TRBV24-1 and TRBJ2-3; 7 bases align to TRBD1. CDR1 is KGHDR, CDR2 SFDVKD, per germline. After removal of 7 bases from V and 0 bases from J, the junction contained 3 bases not matched to a gene. The CDR3 spans 14 residues. The CDR3: CATSRQGSTDTQYF. The CDR3 DNA follows: TGTGCCACCAGCAGACAGGGCAGCACAGATACGCAGTATTTT.

V usage is TRBV5-1 and J usage is TRBJ2-7; 12 positions match TRBD1. Germline values: CDR1 SGHRS, CDR2 YFSETQ. With 5 bases clipped from V and 6 bases from J, the junction kept 6 bases outside the gene matches. This CDR3 is built from 14 residues. This chain's CDR3 is CASSWAGQGAEQYF. CDR3 nucleotides: TGCGCCAGCAGTTGGGCGGGACAGGGGGCCGAGCAGTACTTC.

The chain carries TRBV28 and TRBJ1-1; D unclear. The CDR3 has 14 amino acids. V was pared by 2 bases and J by 0 bases, with 7 bases between. The germline CDR1 and CDR2 sequences are MDHEN and SYDVKM. CDR3 bases: TGTGCCAGCAGTTTACCGGAGATGAACACTGAAGCTTTCTTT. This sequence encodes CASSLPEMNTEAFF.

The chain couples TRBV30 to TRBJ1-1, with TRBD1 matching over 8 bases. J lost 4 bases, V lost 4 bases, and 5 bases had no gene match. Germline-derived CDR1 and CDR2 are GTSNPN and SVGIG (reference sequence). This CDR3 spans 13 amino acids. Here the CDR3 reads CAWTGGLATEAFF. The CDR3 coding sequence is TGTGCCTGGACAGGGGGCCTCGCCACTGAAGCTTTCTTT.

This sequence joins TRBV10-3 and TRBJ2-3; 8 bases align to TRBD2. This CDR3 has 16 residues. Trimming removed 5 bases from V and 4 bases from J; junction bases left unmatched: 11. The germline CDR1 and CDR2 sequences are ENHRY and SYGVKD. The CDR3, as DNA: TGTGCCATCAGTCGGGGACTAGAATCCCTCGCAGATACGCAGTATTTT. It is translated as CAISRGLESLADTQYF.

This chain uses TRBV19 with TRBJ2-7, with TRBD1 identical over 7 bases. V was clipped by 1 base and J by 6 bases; unmatched bases: 9. The germline V gene encodes CDR1 LNHDA and CDR2 SQIVND (reference sequence). The CDR3 has 15 amino acids. The CDR3 spells CASSIAGTARAEQYF. Written as DNA, the CDR3 is TGTGCCAGTAGTATAGCCGGGACAGCGCGGGCCGAGCAGTACTTC.

The chain carries TRBV7-2 and TRBJ1-2; 9 bases fit TRBD1. The V and J ends lost 4 bases and 4 bases, in that order; junction bases with no gene match: 7. The CDR3 contains 15 residues. The germline V gene has CDR1 SGHTA and CDR2 FQGNSA. In nucleotides, the CDR3 is TGTGCCAGCAGCTCCGGGACAGGGATTACCTATGGCTACACCTTC. Translation: CASSSGTGITYGYTF.